These 21 T cell receptor beta chains share one sample of origin, sequenced in a study of technical replicates of blood from a few donors. TCRdb's copy holds only in-frame clones and misses some; the assay was immunoSEQ multiplex PCR. The sample yields about 83,000 clones, roughly nine tenths seen once. Sequencing was performed on T cells isolated from PBMCs. The receptors originated from a human donor in good health.

J is TRBJ2-7 and V is TRBV4-1; tentatively, D is TRBD1 (6 bases). The CDR3 has 15 residues. Per the germline V gene, CDR1 is MGHRA and CDR2 is YSYEKL. Trimming took 6 bases from V and 2 from J, leaving 17 bases between them. CDR3 in DNA: TGCGCCAGCAGTCAAACAGGGTCCGCTCCCTACGAGCAGTACTTC. Translating it yields CASSQTGSAPYEQYF.

This rearrangement joins TRBV29-1 to TRBJ1-2; 9 nucleotides line up with TRBD1. Germline-derived CDR1 and CDR2 are SQVTM and ANQGSEA. V trimming: 5 bases; J trimming: 7 bases; junction bases outside the gene matches: 5. The CDR3 covers 12 residues. CDR3 loop: CSVKTGGSGYTF. CDR3 nucleotides: TGCAGCGTTAAGACAGGGGGGAGTGGCTACACCTTC.

This clone was seen a handful of times. V is TRBV7-8 and J is TRBJ2-3; D gene uncertain. CDR1 SGHVS and CDR2 FQNEAQ come from the germline V gene. V was trimmed by 2 bases and J by 2 bases, leaving 14 bases between them. The length of the CDR3 is 16 residues. CDR3 residues: CASSLSPRVSTDTQYF. The CDR3 nucleotides read TGTGCCAGCAGCTTAAGCCCCCGTGTTTCCACAGATACGCAGTATTTT.

CDR3 loop: CASSLSSFPYEQYF. The CDR3 region has the DNA TGTGCCAGCAGTTTATCCTCGTTCCCGTACGAGCAGTACTTC. The chain couples TRBV27 to TRBJ2-7; D uncertain. From germline, CDR1 is MNHEY and CDR2 SMNVEV (reference sequence). Trimming shortened V by 0 bases and J by 4 bases, and 10 bases separated the two germline ends. CDR3 length: 14 amino acids.

This chain uses TRBV30 with TRBJ2-3; D remains unclear. Trimming stripped 1 base from V and 4 bases from J, with 15 bases between. Germline V lookup: CDR1 GTSNPN, CDR2 SVGIG (reference sequence). There are 15 residues in the CDR3. CDR3 protein: CAWSGMTSSADTQYF. CDR3 nucleotide sequence: TGTGCCTGGAGTGGAATGACAAGCTCCGCAGATACGCAGTATTTT.

This clone has more than one count but fewer than ten. The V gene is TRBV19, the J gene TRBJ1-1; D not certain. This CDR3 has 14 amino acids. V was trimmed by 4 bases and J by 1 base, leaving 10 bases between them. Germline-derived CDR1 and CDR2 are LNHDA and SQIVND (reference sequence). CDR3 sequence: CASSKLTGNTEAFF. In DNA form, the CDR3 reads TGTGCCAGTAGTAAATTGACGGGGAACACTGAAGCTTTCTTT.

This rearrangement joins TRBV9 to TRBJ2-7; 13 nucleotides line up with TRBD2. CDR1 is SGDLS and CDR2 is YYNGEE in the germline V gene. The CDR3 contains 15 residues. V trimming: 3 bases; J trimming: 5 bases; junction bases outside the gene matches: 5. In DNA, the CDR3 is TGTGCCAGCAGCGGAAGGACTAGCGGGAGACACGAGCAGTACTTC. Protein sequence: CASSGRTSGRHEQYF.

This chain uses TRBV10-3 with TRBJ2-1, with 7 bases lining up with TRBD1. The CDR3 loop spans 14 amino acids. CDR1 and CDR2 (germline): ENHRY, SYGVKD. V dropped 4 bases and J dropped 4; count of bases not matched to a gene: 4. CDR3 region: CAISGDSYYNEQFF. CDR3 nucleotides: TGTGCCATCAGTGGGGACAGTTATTACAATGAGCAGTTCTTC.

This clone occurred a few times. The rearrangement joins TRBV28 to TRBJ1-3; D is unclear. The CDR3 runs 14 residues. Germline V gives CDR1 MDHEN, CDR2 SYDVKM. V lost 5 bases and J 2 bases, leaving 10 bases between the germline ends. CDR3 sequence reads: CASSPPDTGNTIYF. As DNA, the CDR3 is TGTGCCAGCAGTCCCCCAGATACTGGAAACACCATATATTTT.

V is TRBV7-2 and J is TRBJ2-7; D unresolved. Trimming removed 0 bases at V and 6 bases at J, with 9 bases between. This CDR3 comprises 13 residues. Germline V gene lookup returns CDR1 SGHTA and CDR2 FQGNSA. The CDR3 nucleotides are TGTGCCAGCAGCTTAGCTTGGGCGCGCGAGCAGTACTTC. Residues: CASSLAWAREQYF.

This sequence joins TRBV7-9 and TRBJ1-1; 10 nucleotides match TRBD1. The V gene's germline CDR1 is SEHNR and CDR2 FQNEAQ (reference sequence). CDR3 length: 17 residues. V shed 1 base and J 5 bases; nucleotides not matched to a gene: 10. In DNA, the CDR3 is TGTGCCAGCAGCTTAGATGGGGGACAGGGGTTTTTTACTGAAGCTTTCTTT. Translation gives CASSLDGGQGFFTEAFF.

V is TRBV27 and J is TRBJ2-7, with D hard to call. Trimming removed 7 bases at V and 0 bases at J, with 4 bases between. The CDR3 spans 11 residues. Germline V gene data show CDR1 as MNHEY and CDR2 as SMNVEV (reference sequence). CDR3 residues: CASTGSYEQYF. CDR3 DNA sequence: TGTGCCAGCACGGGCTCCTACGAGCAGTACTTC.

V is TRBV19 and J is TRBJ2-7; 8 bases are a match to TRBD1. The CDR3 totals 17 residues. The germline V gene has CDR1 LNHDA and CDR2 SQIVND (reference sequence). Unmatched junction bases numbered 15, after V lost 6 bases and J lost 2 bases. The CDR3 region has the DNA TGTGCCAGTAGCGGAAACAGGGGGGCTACGGATACCTACGAGCAGTACTTC. Amino acids: CASSGNRGATDTYEQYF.

The gene calls are TRBV29-1 and TRBJ2-7; TRBD1 agrees at 9 bases. The CDR3 consists of 13 residues. V lost 6 bases to trimming and J lost 5 bases; unmatched junction nucleotides: 8. Germline V gene sequence: CDR1 SQVTM, CDR2 ANQGSEA. CDR3 loop: CSVAGQGNHEQYF. The DNA of the CDR3 is TGCAGCGTGGCGGGACAGGGTAACCACGAGCAGTACTTC.

V is TRBV5-1 and J is TRBJ1-5, with 9 bases aligning to TRBD1. Germline CDR1 is SGHRS and CDR2 is YFSETQ. With V trimmed by 3 bases and J by 5 bases, 0 bases remained unmatched. The CDR3 contains 13 residues. In nucleotides, the CDR3 is TGCGCCAGCAGCTGGACAGGGGATCAGCCCCAGCATTTT. Translated, it gives CASSWTGDQPQHF.

The chain employs TRBV6-1 and TRBJ2-2, with no clear D. The germline V gene has CDR1 MNHNS and CDR2 SASEGT. This CDR3 spans 13 amino acids. Trimming took off 5 bases at V and 2 bases at J, with 6 bases between the two ends. For the CDR3, the DNA is TGTGCCAGCAGTAATCTAAACACCGGGGAGCTGTTTTTT. Translated: CASSNLNTGELFF.

This rearrangement joins TRBV2 to TRBJ1-1; a possible D gene is TRBD1 (6 bases). Germline V lookup: CDR1 SNHLY, CDR2 FYNNEI. V lost 5 bases and J 5 bases, leaving 18 bases between the germline ends. The CDR3 consists of 15 residues. CDR3 bases: TGTGCCAGCAGTCGGCCGGAGGGGGGGCGTACTGAAGCTTTCTTT. Residues: CASSRPEGGRTEAFF.

The V gene is TRBV7-9, the J gene TRBJ1-2; D may be TRBD1 (5 bases). The germline CDR1 and CDR2 sequences are SEHNR and FQNEAQ (reference sequence). The V end was cut by 5 bases, the J end by 5 bases, with 12 bases between. This CDR3 contains 13 residues. The CDR3 reads CASSADSEYGYTF. CDR3 bases: TGTGCCAGCAGCGCAGACAGCGAGTATGGCTACACCTTC.

The rearrangement uses TRBV5-1 and TRBJ2-2; 7 bases fit TRBD1. The germline CDR1 and CDR2 sequences are SGHRS and YFSETQ. The V segment lost 0 bases and the J segment 7 bases; nucleotides outside the gene matches: 3. The CDR3 is 14 residues long. The chain's CDR3 is CASSLGTGGGELFF. Written as DNA, the CDR3 is TGCGCCAGCAGCTTGGGGACAGGTGGCGGGGAGCTGTTTTTT.

J is TRBJ1-1 and V is TRBV25-1, with 7 bases aligning to TRBD1. This CDR3 has 12 amino acids. Germline V gives CDR1 MGHDK, CDR2 SYGVNS. The V and J ends lost 8 bases and 0 bases, in that order; junction bases with no gene match: 0. CDR3 amino acids: CASGQVNTEAFF. The CDR3 DNA reads TGTGCCAGCGGACAGGTGAACACTGAAGCTTTCTTT. Full variable domain (outside the CDR3, taken from reference TRBV25-1 and TRBJ1-1): EADIYQTPRYLVIGTGKKITLECSQTMGHDKMYWYQQDPGMELHLIHYSYGVNSTEKGDLSSESTVSRIRTEHFPLTLESARPSHTSQYLCASGQVNTEAFFGQGTRLTVV.

This chain uses TRBV14 with TRBJ2-7; no clear D gene. V lost 1 base and J lost 2, with 9 bases in between. The CDR3 is 14 amino acids. Germline values: CDR1 SGHDN, CDR2 FVKESK. CDR3 sequence reads: CASSQVFPPYEQYF. In nucleotides, the CDR3 is TGTGCCAGCAGCCAAGTGTTTCCTCCCTACGAGCAGTACTTC.